This T cell receptor (beta chain) is from a study of neurological immune-mediated disorders. The time point was: longitudinal time-point 1 (baseline). CDR1 MNHEY and CDR2 SVGEGT come from the germline V gene. V gave up 4 bases and J gave up 2 bases, with 21 bases separating them. This CDR3 has 17 residues. MiXCR, run by TCRdb on the 5' RACE reads, gives a single entry per CDR3 protein. The sample holds about 50,000 distinct CDR3 sequences, 9% to 10% seen once. This clonotype was seen repeatedly, ten times or more. The origin of this receptor is a woman aged 40 to 50 in good health. Specimen: PBMCs. J is TRBJ2-7 and V is TRBV6-2 or TRBV6-3, with D perhaps being TRBD1 or TRBD2 (6 bases each). CDR3 bases: TGTGCCAGCAGTTCCACCGTGGGGGGCCCGGGGACCTACGAGCAGTACTTC. Protein product: CASSSTVGGPGTYEQYF.